These 24 T cell receptor beta chains were sequenced from one sample in a study of T-cell reconstitution after alpha-beta-depleted transplantation in children. Preparation of the TCRbeta library was carried out with unique molecular identifiers. TCRdb re-derived calls from the PCR reads in MiXCR, one entry per CDR3 protein. The profile shows about a million distinct CDR3 sequences, around 30% of them singletons. The source material was PBMCs, mostly from graft donor cells, sampled 360 days after TCRalphabeta/CD19-depleted stem cell transplant. The receptors derive from a boy in the first two years of life who had a stem cell transplant for SCID, so the T cells may come from the graft donor.

This chain links TRBV27 with TRBJ2-1; no definite D call. The CDR3 is 13 residues long. The V end lost 0 bases, the J end lost 8 bases, and 8 bases lay between the germline ends. Looked up from germline, CDR1 is MNHEY and CDR2 is SMNVEV (reference sequence). CDR3 bases: TGTGCCAGCAGTTTATCAGAAGTGTATGAGCAGTTCTTC. Amino acid sequence: CASSLSEVYEQFF.

This clonotype was seen more than once but under ten times. This sequence joins TRBV29-1 and TRBJ1-2; possibly TRBD1 for D (5 bases). Germline CDR1 reads SQVTM; CDR2 reads ANQGSEA. V dropped 0 bases and J dropped 3 bases, with 14 bases sitting between them. The CDR3 spans 15 residues. The CDR3 region has the DNA TGCAGCGTTGAAGATAGCGGGCGGGACGACTATGGCTACACCTTC. It translates to CSVEDSGRDDYGYTF.

J is TRBJ2-3 and V is TRBV10-3; tentatively, D is TRBD2 (6 bases). The CDR3 sequence is 15 residues long. The V gene lost 4 bases and the J gene lost 2 bases, with 13 bases spanning the gap. Looked up from germline, CDR1 is ENHRY and CDR2 is SYGVKD. CDR3 loop: CAISALAGLTDTQYF. In DNA form, the CDR3 reads TGTGCCATCAGTGCTCTGGCGGGGCTCACAGATACGCAGTATTTT.

This clonotype came up a few times. The chain employs TRBV12-3 or TRBV12-4 and TRBJ1-1, with 7 bases aligning to TRBD1. Trimming removed 6 bases from V and 0 bases from J; junction bases left unmatched: 7. The length of the CDR3 is 15 residues. CDR3 residues: CASSLGDRLNTEAFF. As DNA, the CDR3 is TGTGCCAGCAGCCTGGGGGACAGACTGAACACTGAAGCTTTCTTT.

This clonotype was detected a few times. J is TRBJ2-1 and V is TRBV3-1, with 8 bases matching TRBD2. This CDR3 spans 15 amino acids. V shed 4 bases and J 5 bases; nucleotides not matched to a gene: 7. Per germline, CDR1 LGHDT and CDR2 YNNKEL (reference sequence). CDR3 amino acids: CASSLAGGPDNEQFF. The DNA for the CDR3 is TGTGCCAGCAGCCTTGCGGGGGGTCCTGACAATGAGCAGTTCTTC.

This clonotype showed up many times. The rearrangement joins TRBV19 to TRBJ2-2; maybe TRBD2 (5 bases). Germline assignment: CDR1 LNHDA and CDR2 SQIVND (reference sequence). The CDR3 has 16 amino acids. V was clipped by 7 bases and J by 5 bases, with 20 bases between them. The CDR3 DNA sequence: TGTGCCAGTAAAGAAGCCCAAAACCGCGGGACCGGGGAGCTGTTTTTT. The encoded protein is CASKEAQNRGTGELFF.

The chain employs TRBV7-2 and TRBJ2-7; the match to TRBD1 covers 9 bases. Germline trimming cut 5 bases from V and 4 bases from J; bases unmatched to any gene: 9. CDR1 is SGHTA, CDR2 FQGNSA, per germline. The CDR3 totals 15 residues. In nucleotides, the CDR3 is TGTGCCAGCAGCCACCCGGACAGGGGCAAGTACGAGCAGTACTTC. Amino acids: CASSHPDRGKYEQYF. Looking up the rest from reference TRBV7-2 and TRBJ2-7 gives the full variable domain: GAGVSQSPSNKVTEKGKDVELRCDPISGHTALYWYRQSLGQGLEFLIYFQGNSAPDKSGLPSDRFSAERTGGSVSTLTIQRTQQEDSAVYLCASSHPDRGKYEQYFGPGTRLTVT.

This clonotype was detected only once. The V gene is TRBV7-2, the J gene TRBJ2-3; tentatively, D is TRBD2 (5 bases). The CDR3 length is 17 residues. V lost 1 base and J 4 bases, leaving 18 bases between the germline ends. Per germline, CDR1 SGHTA and CDR2 FQGNSA. CDR3 residues: CASSLGRLLSRADTQYF. Here the CDR3 DNA reads TGTGCCAGCAGCTTAGGGAGGCTGTTGTCCCGCGCAGATACGCAGTATTTT.

This clonotype occurred a few times. The J gene is TRBJ2-2, the V gene TRBV12-3 or TRBV12-4; maybe TRBD2 (6 bases). This CDR3 contains 15 residues. The V end was cut by 7 bases, the J end by 5 bases, with 17 bases between. CDR3 DNA sequence: TGTGCCAGCACCCCCCCCGGGACTGGGACCGGGGAGCTGTTTTTT. Translating gives CASTPPGTGTGELFF.

V is TRBV5-5 and J is TRBJ2-7; no reliable D call. The CDR3 runs to 14 residues. The germline CDR1 and CDR2 sequences are SGHKS and YYEKEE (reference sequence). The V and J ends lost 4 bases and 2 bases respectively, with 13 bases between them. CDR3 residues: CASSPLGSTYEQYF. CDR3 coding DNA: TGTGCCAGCAGCCCGCTGGGCTCCACCTACGAGCAGTACTTC.

The chain uses TRBV3-1 and TRBJ2-1; TRBD2 aligns across 10 bases. CDR3 length: 15 amino acids. J lost 7 bases, V lost 5 bases, and 8 bases had no gene match. Germline CDR1 is LGHDT and CDR2 is YNNKEL (reference sequence). As DNA, the CDR3 is TGTGCCAGCAGCTTAGCGGGGGGCGGGGTTAATGAGCAGTTCTTC. Its protein product is CASSLAGGGVNEQFF.

The sample holds a few counts of this clonotype. The chain recombines TRBV7-3 with TRBJ2-2; D call uncertain. In germline, CDR1 is SGHTA, CDR2 FQGTGA. Trimming took off 5 bases at V and 4 bases at J, with 11 bases between the two ends. The CDR3 is 14 amino acids. DNA for the CDR3: TGTGCCAGCAGCCCCCCAGCATCCACCGGGGAGCTGTTTTTT. It encodes CASSPPASTGELFF.

This chain uses TRBV7-9 with TRBJ2-2; D remains unclear. V lost 3 bases to trimming and J lost 6 bases, with 11 bases between them. Per the germline V gene, CDR1 is SEHNR and CDR2 is FQNEAQ (reference sequence). The CDR3 covers 14 residues. This CDR3 reads CASSFIGTPGELFF. CDR3 coding DNA: TGTGCCAGCAGCTTTATTGGAACCCCCGGGGAGCTGTTTTTT.

The chain is built from TRBV11-2 and TRBJ2-5; unclear D gene. CDR3 length equals 15 residues. Germline-derived CDR1 and CDR2 are SGHAT and FQNNGV. Deletions cut 1 base from V and 2 bases from J, with 11 bases between. The CDR3, as DNA: TGTGCCAGCAGCTTAGGTCCAGTAATACAAGAGACCCAGTACTTC. Protein: CASSLGPVIQETQYF.

This clonotype was recorded a few times. The chain joins TRBV5-1 to TRBJ2-2; the D is unclear. Germline-derived CDR1 and CDR2 are SGHRS and YFSETQ. Trimming stripped 1 base from V and 1 base from J, with 11 bases between. The CDR3 consists of 16 residues. The CDR3 DNA reads as TGCGCCAGCAGCTTGACAGTCCCCGGGAACACCGGGGAGCTGTTTTTT. Its protein product is CASSLTVPGNTGELFF. The full variable domain, completed using reference TRBV5-1 and TRBJ2-2, is KAGVTQTPRYLIKTRGQQVTLSCSPISGHRSVSWYQQTPGQGLQFLFEYFSETQRNKGNFPGRFSGRQFSNSRSEMNVSTLELGDSALYLCASSLTVPGNTGELFFGEGSRLTVL.

A few counts support this clonotype. The CDR3 coding sequence is TGTGCCAGTAGAAGGGGCGGTGGGGCTAACACTGAAGCTTTCTTT. Protein sequence: CASRRGGGANTEAFF. The chain is built from TRBV19 and TRBJ1-1, with D perhaps matching TRBD1 (5 bases). In germline, CDR1 is LNHDA, CDR2 SQIVND (reference sequence). V lost 6 bases to trimming and J lost 2 bases, with 16 bases between them. This CDR3 is built from 15 residues.

The chain has TRBV12-3 or TRBV12-4 and TRBJ2-1; 10 bases match TRBD2. This CDR3 region has 16 residues. Trimming cost V 4 bases and J 4 bases; bases outside gene matches: 7. CDR3 coding DNA: TGTGCCAGCAGTTCCAGGGGACTAGCGCTGTACAATGAGCAGTTCTTC. Amino acid sequence: CASSSRGLALYNEQFF.

CDR3 coding DNA: TGTGCCAGCAGCCCTGACAGGTATAATTCACCCCTCCACTTT. Protein sequence: CASSPDRYNSPLHF. The chain has TRBV28 and TRBJ1-6, with D possibly matching TRBD1 (6 bases). The CDR3 is made up of 14 amino acids. Trimming cost V 6 bases and J 4 bases, with 10 bases left between them. Germline CDR1 MDHEN, CDR2 SYDVKM.

This clonotype was seen more than once but under ten times. The V and J genes are TRBV5-1 and TRBJ1-1; unclear D gene. The CDR3 covers 14 residues. Germline CDR1 is SGHRS and CDR2 is YFSETQ. V was cut by 5 bases and J by 0 bases, with 11 bases left in between. The DNA for the CDR3 is TGCGCCAGCAGTCTTTGGCCCATGAACACTGAAGCTTTCTTT. The encoded protein is CASSLWPMNTEAFF.

This clonotype has only a few counts. The genes are TRBV5-1 and TRBJ2-1; 8 bases match TRBD2. Germline trimming cut 3 bases from V and 5 bases from J; bases unmatched to any gene: 7. In germline, CDR1 is SGHRS, CDR2 YFSETQ. The CDR3 has 15 residues. The CDR3 is CASSSGGGDNNEQFF. CDR3 sequence (DNA): TGCGCCAGCAGCTCCGGGGGGGGGGACAACAATGAGCAGTTCTTC.

This clonotype has just a few counts. This sequence joins TRBV7-8 and TRBJ2-1; 10 nucleotides match TRBD2. Germline lookup yields CDR1 SGHVS and CDR2 FQNEAQ. V shed 3 bases and J 4 bases; nucleotides not matched to a gene: 9. This CDR3 contains 17 residues. Written as DNA, the CDR3 is TGTGCCAGCAGCTTTTTCGCTAGCGGGGGACCATACAATGAGCAGTTCTTC. It translates to CASSFFASGGPYNEQFF.

In this sample, this clonotype turned up a few times. V gene TRBV20-1 combines with J gene TRBJ2-7; D unclear. V lost 3 bases and J 5 bases, leaving 14 bases between the germline ends. Germline V gene data show CDR1 as DFQATT and CDR2 as SNEGSKA (reference sequence). CDR3 length: 13 residues. The CDR3 loop reads CSASRVLVDEQYF. The CDR3 region has the DNA TGCAGTGCTAGCCGGGTCCTAGTGGACGAGCAGTACTTC.

The rearrangement uses TRBV28 and TRBJ2-7; 7 positions match TRBD2. Germline V gives CDR1 MDHEN, CDR2 SYDVKM. The trim removed 6 bases at V and 2 bases at J, leaving 4 bases unmatched. The CDR3 consists of 13 residues. In DNA, the CDR3 is TGTGCCAGCAGCCCCGCGGGGGCCTACGAGCAGTACTTC. This translates into CASSPAGAYEQYF.

This clonotype has just a few counts. The V gene is TRBV11-2, the J gene TRBJ2-4, with D perhaps TRBD2 (5 bases). The CDR3 is 16 residues long. Germline V CDR1 and CDR2: SGHAT, FQNNGV. With 0 bases removed from V and 5 bases from J, the gap between germline ends came to 14 bases. This CDR3 reads CASSLDGVWRENIQYF. In DNA, the CDR3 is TGTGCCAGCAGCTTAGATGGGGTGTGGCGGGAAAACATTCAGTACTTC.